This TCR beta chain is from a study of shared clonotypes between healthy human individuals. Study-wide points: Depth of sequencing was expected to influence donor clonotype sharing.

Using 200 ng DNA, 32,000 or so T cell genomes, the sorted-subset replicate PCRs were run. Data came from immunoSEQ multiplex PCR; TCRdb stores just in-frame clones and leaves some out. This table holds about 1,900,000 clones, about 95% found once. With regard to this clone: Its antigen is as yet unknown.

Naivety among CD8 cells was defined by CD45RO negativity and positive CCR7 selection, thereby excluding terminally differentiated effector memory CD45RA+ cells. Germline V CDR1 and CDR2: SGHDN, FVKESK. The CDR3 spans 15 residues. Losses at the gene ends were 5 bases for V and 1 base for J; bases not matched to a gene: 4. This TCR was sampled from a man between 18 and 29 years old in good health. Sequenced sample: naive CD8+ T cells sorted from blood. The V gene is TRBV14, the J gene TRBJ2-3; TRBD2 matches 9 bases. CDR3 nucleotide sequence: TGTGCCAGCAGCTTATGGACTAGCGGCACAGATACGCAGTATTTT. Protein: CASSLWTSGTDTQYF.